The entry below gives a single T cell receptor (beta chain) sequence along with its context. These data originate in a study of blood T cell repertoires in COVID-19. Deletions cut 4 bases from V and 2 bases from J, with 15 bases between. Germline V gives CDR1 SGHDT, CDR2 YYEEEE. This CDR3 has 15 amino acids. Only in-frame clones appear in the TCRdb table, and some are missing; sequencing was by immunoSEQ multiplex PCR. The data contain 200,000 or so clones, 70% to 90% of them singletons. V and J are TRBV5-6 and TRBJ1-1, with D perhaps TRBD1 (5 bases). Sequences were obtained from peripheral blood. The sequence came from a man aged 45 to 65 with COVID-19, enrolled during active disease. CDR3 nucleotides: TGTGCCAGCAGCCCCTGGGGCAGACTTAACACTGAAGCTTTCTTT. It yields the protein CASSPWGRLNTEAFF.